This is a list of T cell receptor beta chains from one sample in a study of blood T cell repertoires in COVID-19. The protocol was immunoSEQ multiplex PCR, while the TCRdb copy is restricted to in-frame clones and leaves out a portion. This sample has hundreds of thousands of clones; roughly 90% occur once, and the top ten carry 0.82%. Sequences were obtained from peripheral blood. Every receptor here comes from a man in his 60s with COVID-19, enrolled during active disease. Both conserved end residues are part of each CDR3. The D gene is left open where the match is weak. Not all rows give a size; the values are once, few, many and, for expanded clones, a class.

D gene,clone size,J gene,V gene,CDR3 protein,CDR3 DNA
TRBD1,-,TRBJ2-1,TRBV5-1,CASSLVTGGSYNEQFF,TGCGCCAGCAGCTTGGTGACAGGGGGCTCCTACAATGAGCAGTTCTTC
TRBD1,-,TRBJ1-6,TRBV6-5,CASSWTGTLPLHF,TGTGCCAGCAGTTGGACAGGGACTCTACCCCTCCACTTT
TRBD1,-,TRBJ1-3,TRBV18,CASSPGTAWNTIYF,TGTGCCAGCTCACCCGGGACAGCTTGGAACACCATATATTTT
-,once,TRBJ2-7,TRBV7-3,CASSLNLLAEQYF,TGTGCCAGCAGCTTAAATCTACTAGCCGAGCAGTACTTC
TRBD2,-,TRBJ2-1,TRBV7-2,CASSFPGGEYRNEQFF,TGTGCCAGCAGCTTTCCGGGGGGGGAGTACCGCAATGAGCAGTTCTTC
-,-,TRBJ1-3,TRBV6-1,CASSELFVGPTLNTIYF,TGTGCCAGCAGTGAATTATTCGTGGGGCCCACATTAAACACCATATATTTT
-,-,TRBJ1-6,TRBV5-8,CASSLRNSPLHF,TGTGCCAGCAGCCTACGTAATTCACCCCTCCACTTT
TRBD2,-,TRBJ2-1,TRBV5-1,CASSFFGLAGDNEQFF,TGCGCCAGCAGCTTTTTCGGGCTAGCGGGAGACAATGAGCAGTTCTTC
TRBD2,few,TRBJ2-7,TRBV5-1,CASSQTGLGGYEQYF,TGCGCCAGCAGCCAAACTGGACTAGGTGGGTACGAGCAGTACTTC
-,-,TRBJ1-6,TRBV7-9,CASSTLGQLANSPLHF,TGTGCCAGCAGCACACTCGGACAGCTAGCCAATTCACCCCTCCACTTT
-,-,TRBJ1-1,TRBV27,CASSFRGLNTEAFF,TGTGCCAGCAGTTTTCGGGGATTGAACACTGAAGCTTTCTTT
TRBD2,once,TRBJ2-7,TRBV28,CASSTRTSLTYEQYF,TGTGCCAGCAGCACCCGGACTAGCCTAACCTACGAGCAGTACTTC
-,-,TRBJ1-1,TRBV5-1,CASSLGSPGITEAFF,TGCGCCAGCAGCTTAGGTTCCCCAGGGATCACTGAAGCTTTCTTT
-,-,TRBJ2-7,TRBV7-9,CASSLWDSVQDF,TGTGCCAGCAGCCTTTGGGACTCCGTGCAGGACTTC
TRBD1,-,TRBJ1-4,TRBV7-8,CASSSITGAATNEKLFF,TGTGCCAGCAGCTCGATCACAGGGGCTGCAACTAATGAAAAACTGTTTTTT
TRBD1,-,TRBJ2-7,TRBV5-1,CASSIRTGESEQYF,TGCGCCAGCAGCATCCGGACAGGGGAGAGCGAGCAGTACTTC
TRBD1,-,TRBJ1-1,TRBV5-5,CASSFGWTGGRWPEAFF,TGTGCCAGCAGCTTTGGGTGGACAGGGGGCCGGTGGCCTGAAGCTTTCTTT
-,-,TRBJ1-1,TRBV19,CASSSVGSGTEAFF,TGTGCCAGTAGTTCGGTAGGGTCGGGGACTGAAGCTTTCTTT
TRBD1,-,TRBJ1-6,TRBV29-1,CSVGTGGNSPLHF,TGCAGCGTAGGGACAGGTGGGAATTCACCCCTCCACTTT
-,-,TRBJ1-1,TRBV4-1,CASSQDRTADTEAFF,TGCGCCAGCAGCCAAGACCGGACAGCTGACACTGAAGCTTTCTTT
-,-,TRBJ1-4,TRBV19,CASSTSSRDLGEKLFF,TGTGCCAGTAGTACGTCCTCCAGGGATCTGGGGGAAAAACTGTTTTTT
TRBD1,-,TRBJ2-3,TRBV5-1,CASSSLDRGPSGGYTQYF,TGCGCCAGCAGCTCCCTAGACAGGGGGCCCAGTGGGGGATATACGCAGTATTTT
-,-,TRBJ1-1,TRBV5-1,CASSPEGGNTEAFF,TGCGCCAGCAGCCCGGAGGGAGGGAACACTGAAGCTTTCTTT
-,-,TRBJ1-1,TRBV5-4,CASSPNGVTEAFF,TGTGCCAGCAGCCCGAACGGGGTAACTGAAGCTTTCTTT
TRBD2,-,TRBJ2-3,TRBV5-4,CASSFSGGSASTDTQYF,TGTGCCAGCAGCTTTAGCGGGGGCTCCGCGAGCACAGATACGCAGTATTTT
-,-,TRBJ1-2,TRBV30,CAWSYNYGYTF,TGTGCCTGGAGTTATAACTATGGCTACACCTTC
TRBD1,-,TRBJ1-2,TRBV27,CASSSSETGVNGYTF,TGTGCCAGCAGTTCCTCCGAGACAGGGGTTAATGGCTACACCTTC
TRBD1,-,TRBJ2-3,TRBV7-9,CASSPARGSTDTQYF,TGTGCCAGCAGCCCGGCCAGGGGGTCCACAGATACGCAGTATTTT
-,-,TRBJ2-1,TRBV2,CASSTDSYNEQFF,TGTGCCAGCAGTACTGACTCCTACAATGAGCAGTTCTTC
-,-,TRBJ2-7,TRBV11-2,CASSLQGSSYEQYF,TGTGCCAGCAGCCTACAGGGTAGCTCCTACGAGCAGTACTTC
-,once,TRBJ1-3,TRBV9,CASSLGIPSSGNTIYF,TGTGCCAGCAGCCTGGGCATTCCGAGCTCTGGAAACACCATATATTTT
TRBD2,-,TRBJ2-2,TRBV7-8,CASSFGTSGVVGELFF,TGTGCCAGCAGCTTCGGGACTAGCGGGGTAGTCGGGGAGCTGTTTTTT
-,-,TRBJ2-4,TRBV27,CASSSGAHTKNIQYF,TGTGCCAGCAGTTCAGGGGCGCACACCAAAAACATTCAGTACTTC
TRBD1,few,TRBJ2-1,TRBV6-5,CASRVGTGLYNEQFF,TGTGCCAGCAGGGTCGGGACAGGGCTTTACAATGAGCAGTTCTTC
TRBD1,-,TRBJ2-7,TRBV4-1,CASSQTGTGAYEQYF,TGCGCCAGCAGCCAAACCGGGACAGGGGCCTACGAGCAGTACTTC
-,-,TRBJ1-1,TRBV6-6,CASSRGDTSFHTEAFF,TGTGCCAGCAGTCGAGGGGACACTTCTTTCCACACTGAAGCTTTCTTT
-,-,TRBJ2-5,TRBV15,CATSGPGLQETQYF,TGTGCCACCAGCGGACCGGGACTCCAAGAGACCCAGTACTTC
-,-,TRBJ2-1,TRBV7-9,CASSLLGVNDNEQFF,TGTGCCAGCAGCTTATTAGGGGTGAACGACAATGAGCAGTTCTTC
-,-,TRBJ2-7,TRBV6-2/TRBV6-3,CASSLRLIYEQYF,TGTGCCAGCAGTCTTCGACTGATTTACGAGCAGTACTTC
TRBD2,-,TRBJ2-1,TRBV27,CASNRLAGGHEQFF,TGTGCCAGCAATAGGCTAGCGGGAGGCCATGAGCAGTTCTTC
-,-,TRBJ2-1,TRBV5-1,CASSRTSSYSYNEQFF,TGCGCCAGCAGCAGAACTAGTTCCTACTCCTACAATGAGCAGTTCTTC
-,-,TRBJ2-7,TRBV5-1,CASSLEGNEQYF,TGCGCCAGCAGCTTGGAGGGGAACGAGCAGTACTTC
-,-,TRBJ2-7,TRBV5-4,CASSLEGSASYEQYF,TGTGCCAGCAGCTTGGAAGGCAGCGCCTCCTACGAGCAGTACTTC
-,-,TRBJ1-2,TRBV2,CASVTGNRNYGYTF,TGTGCCAGCGTGACGGGGAATCGGAACTATGGCTACACCTTC
-,once,TRBJ1-3,TRBV11-2,CASSLDRGSGNTIYF,TGTGCCAGCAGCTTAGACAGGGGCTCTGGAAACACCATATATTTT
-,once,TRBJ2-7,TRBV4-3,CASSQGYPDIIYEQYF,TGCGCCAGCAGCCAAGGGTACCCGGACATAATCTACGAGCAGTACTTC
-,-,TRBJ1-1,TRBV19,CASTEWTEAFF,TGTGCCAGTACTGAGTGGACTGAAGCTTTCTTT
-,-,TRBJ1-1,TRBV18,CASSPDALQGTEAFF,TGTGCCAGCTCACCAGACGCCCTTCAGGGCACTGAAGCTTTCTTT
-,-,TRBJ2-3,TRBV28,CASSLTGTWDTQYF,TGTGCCAGCAGCCTAACCGGGACATGGGATACGCAGTATTTT
-,once,TRBJ1-6,TRBV3-1/TRBV3-2,CASSQDRGSSPLHF,TGTGCCAGCAGCCAAGACAGGGGAAGTTCACCCCTCCACTTT
TRBD1,once,TRBJ1-1,TRBV12-5,CASGPRGRTEAFF,TGTGCTAGTGGGCCCAGGGGGAGGACTGAAGCTTTCTTT
TRBD1,-,TRBJ2-1,TRBV5-1,CASSGLGTGATNEQFF,TGCGCCAGCAGCGGTCTCGGGACAGGGGCGACGAATGAGCAGTTCTTC
-,-,TRBJ2-1,TRBV11-3,CASSLGGGTYNEQFF,TGTGCCAGCAGCTTAGGAGGGGGAACCTACAATGAGCAGTTCTTC
-,-,TRBJ1-3,TRBV11-2,CASSFMGQGNTIYF,TGTGCCAGCAGCTTTATGGGGCAAGGAAACACCATATATTTT
-,-,TRBJ2-1,TRBV6-5,CASSYSAGSYNEQFF,TGTGCCAGCAGTTACTCTGCGGGGTCCTACAATGAGCAGTTCTTC
-,-,TRBJ1-6,TRBV18,CASSSETVSSPLHF,TGTGCCAGCTCATCCGAGACTGTTTCTTCACCCCTCCACTTT
-,-,TRBJ1-1,TRBV5-4,CASSLDSLNTEAFF,TGTGCCAGCAGCTTAGACTCCTTGAACACTGAAGCTTTCTTT
-,-,TRBJ2-1,TRBV7-2,CASSYTTRGHEQFF,TGTGCCAGCAGCTACACAACAAGGGGCCATGAGCAGTTCTTC
-,-,TRBJ2-1,TRBV6-2/TRBV6-3,CASSPGSPNEQFF,TGTGCCAGCAGTCCCGGGAGCCCCAATGAGCAGTTCTTC